This T cell receptor (beta chain) was identified during a study of CD8 T cells in ankylosing spondylitis (dated by TCRdb to about 2017). For the study in its entirety: The study set out to find disease-linked TCR variants by profiling T cell receptor beta repertoires in ankylosing spondylitis patients and healthy donors. In total, the full study cohort was made up of about 99 healthy donors and some 26 ankylosing spondylitis patients. Peripheral blood samples were taken, and synovial fluid was additionally collected from ankylosing spondylitis patients.

The full study reports these points: A CD8+ phenotype was shown by the disease-linked clones, which were found at relatively low frequencies in peripheral blood. A TCR beta motif made up of roughly eight highly homologous amino acid variants appeared to be characteristic of blood from ankylosing spondylitis patients. The disease-linked clones were reported to be significantly enriched in matched synovial fluid samples from ankylosing spondylitis patients. Some TCR beta motif variants had previously been reported in synovial fluid and blood of reactive arthritis patients, which suggested common disease-initiation mechanisms.

Inclusive of the bounding cysteine and phenylalanine, the CDR3 is 12 residues long. Only CDR3 DNA remains: 36 bases, in frame from the first base. CDR1 and CDR2 are read off the germline V gene (reference sequence) as DFQATT and SNEGSKA. At the junction V is shortened by 4 bases and J by 8 bases, with 14 bases in between. Instrument used: Illumina HiSeq 2500. TCR beta libraries were prepared by quantitative 5'-RACE with molecular barcodes. In the paper's pipeline: A new computational method, built on a probabilistic model of VDJ rearrangement, was used to identify disease-linked TCR variants. TCRdb reran the public reads through fastp at Q25 and MiXCR, keeping productive beta chains. Rows merge per CDR3 protein into single entries with the most common DNA and genes. The V and J calls shown here were made by TCRdb, not taken from the authors' results. This sample comprises some 300,000 distinct CDR3 sequences, 20% to 25% of them detected only once. Roughly 3.6% of the sample belongs to the ten largest clones.

In the case of this clonotype: Its antigen has not been determined. No base qualities exist here, and no much larger clone lies one base off it.

The sequencing sample was made of blood, either unsorted or a sorted T cell fraction (not recorded which). The sequence derives from a female donor with ankylosing spondylitis or in good health (not recorded which). The sequence links TRBV20-1 to TRBJ1-2, and perhaps TRBD1 as D gene, on 6 matching bases. In nucleotides, the sequence is TGCAGTGCTAAACAGGGTCCTAAGGGCTACACCTTC. Translated, this is CSAKQGPKGYTF.